One sample yielded the 25 T cell receptor beta chains listed below, sequenced in a study of cytomegalovirus exposure and HLA in healthy donors. Sequenced by immunoSEQ multiplex PCR; TCRdb stores in-frame clones only, minus some. The sample includes 85,000 to 120,000 clones, about 95% of them seen just once. Sequencing input: PBMCs. The receptors derive from a woman under 30 in good health and CMV-seronegative.

This chain joins TRBV9 and TRBJ2-3; TRBD2 matches 7 bases. The CDR3 has 16 amino acids. The germline V gene encodes CDR1 SGDLS and CDR2 YYNGEE. After removal of 0 bases from V and 6 bases from J, the junction contained 10 bases not matched to a gene. The CDR3 protein is CASSVAVSGLRDTQYF. The DNA of the CDR3 is TGTGCCAGCAGCGTAGCGGTTAGCGGGCTTCGGGATACGCAGTATTTT. The variable domain in full, completed from reference TRBV9 and TRBJ2-3, reads DSGVTQTPKHLITATGQRVTLRCSPRSGDLSVYWYQQSLDQGLQFLIQYYNGEERAKGNILERFSAQQFPDLHSELNLSSLELGDSALYFCASSVAVSGLRDTQYFGPGTRLTVL.

This chain links TRBV6-5 with TRBJ2-7, with 9 bases that match TRBD2. Trimming at V came to 5 bases and at J to 1 base, leaving 3 bases not matched to a gene. The CDR3 consists of 14 residues. Germline V lookup: CDR1 MNHEY, CDR2 SVGAGI. The CDR3 bases are TGTGCCAGCAGTGGGACTAGCAGGTCCTACGAGCAGTACTTC. This gives the protein CASSGTSRSYEQYF.

This clone was found once. This chain joins TRBV7-9 and TRBJ1-2; no reliable D call. Trimming left V 0 bases short and J 6 bases short, with 11 bases between. The germline CDR1 and CDR2 sequences are SEHNR and FQNEAQ (reference sequence). The CDR3 loop spans 14 amino acids. CDR3 protein: CASSLAERVHGYTF. CDR3 coding DNA: TGTGCCAGCAGCTTAGCGGAGCGGGTTCATGGCTACACCTTC.

This clone appeared a single time. The rearrangement links TRBV11-2 to TRBJ1-6; TRBD1 matches 7 bases. The CDR3 sequence is 14 residues long. Trimming took 3 bases from V and 5 from J; bases not matched to a gene: 1. CDR1 is SGHAT and CDR2 is FQNNGV in the germline V gene. This CDR3 is CASSFQGDNSPLHF. CDR3 DNA sequence: TGTGCCAGCAGCTTTCAGGGGGATAATTCACCCCTCCACTTT.

The V and J genes are TRBV27 and TRBJ2-7; tentative D call: TRBD2 (5 bases). This CDR3 comprises 16 residues. CDR1 is MNHEY and CDR2 is SMNVEV in the germline V gene (reference sequence). Trimming cost V 0 bases and J 3 bases, with 15 bases left between them. The chain's CDR3 is CASSLSGLATYYEQYF. The DNA of the CDR3 is TGTGCCAGCAGTTTATCGGGGTTAGCGACGTACTACGAGCAGTACTTC.

The chain couples TRBV7-8 to TRBJ2-2; possible D gene TRBD2, 5 bases. CDR3 length: 15 residues. Germline V CDR1 and CDR2: SGHVS, FQNEAQ. Trimming shortened V by 1 base and J by 0 bases, and 6 bases separated the two germline ends. The CDR3 DNA is TGTGCCAGCAGCTTAGGGACTTCGAACACCGGGGAGCTGTTTTTT. This gives the protein CASSLGTSNTGELFF.

This chain uses TRBV10-2 with TRBJ2-1; no reliable D call. The V gene lost 8 bases and the J gene lost 8 bases, with 10 bases spanning the gap. The CDR3 length is 11 residues. CDR1 is WSHSY, CDR2 SAAADI, per germline. In nucleotides, the CDR3 is TGCGCCAGCGGAAGCGACTATGAGCAGTTCTTC. It is translated as CASGSDYEQFF.

The gene calls are TRBV5-1 and TRBJ2-7; a possible D gene is TRBD1 (7 bases). The CDR3 spans 14 residues. Looked up from germline, CDR1 is SGHRS and CDR2 is YFSETQ. V dropped 0 bases and J dropped 5 bases, with 12 bases sitting between them. The DNA of the CDR3 is TGCGCCAGCAGCTTGGGATTCAGGGGGGACGAGCAGTACTTC. Translation: CASSLGFRGDEQYF.

This clone was observed a single time. The CDR3 loop is CASSLAAGARSNYGYTF. The CDR3 nucleotides are TGTGCCAGCAGCTTGGCGGCAGGGGCGCGTTCCAACTATGGCTACACCTTC. This chain links TRBV5-4 with TRBJ1-2; possible D gene TRBD1, 6 bases. The V end was cut by 0 bases, the J end by 2 bases, with 17 bases between. In germline, CDR1 is SGHNT, CDR2 YYREEE (reference sequence). The CDR3 has 17 amino acids. Full variable domain (rest looked up from reference TRBV5-4 and TRBJ1-2): ETGVTQSPTHLIKTRGQQVTLRCSSQSGHNTVSWYQQALGQGPQFIFQYYREEENGRGNFPPRFSGLQFPNYSSELNVNALELDDSALYLCASSLAAGARSNYGYTFGSGTRLTVV.

The chain joins TRBV5-1 to TRBJ2-2; D might be TRBD2 (6 bases). The CDR3 totals 15 residues. V was pared by 3 bases and J by 5 bases, with 14 bases between. The germline CDR1 and CDR2 sequences are SGHRS and YFSETQ. The CDR3 reads CASSSGGVLTGELFF. The CDR3 DNA reads as TGCGCCAGCAGCTCGGGCGGGGTCCTTACCGGGGAGCTGTTTTTT.

This chain joins TRBV7-9 and TRBJ2-1; D unresolved. Germline V gives CDR1 SEHNR, CDR2 FQNEAQ (reference sequence). V lost 7 bases to trimming and J lost 5 bases, with 3 bases between them. The CDR3 has 10 amino acids. The CDR3 is CASIDNEQFF. The CDR3 coding sequence is TGTGCCAGCATCGACAATGAGCAGTTCTTC.

This chain connects TRBV7-8 to TRBJ1-3; D is ambiguous. The germline V gene encodes CDR1 SGHVS and CDR2 FQNEAQ. Trimming shortened V by 7 bases and J by 1 base, and 14 bases separated the two germline ends. This CDR3 is built from 15 residues. The CDR3 DNA sequence: TGTGCCAGCACCCCGTTCGGGGTTTCTGGAAACACCATATATTTT. It specifies CASTPFGVSGNTIYF.

For the CDR3, the DNA is TGTGCCAGCAGTACGCCGGACAGGGGGCGCGGTCAGCCCCAGCATTTT. This encodes CASSTPDRGRGQPQHF. The chain links TRBV6-6 to TRBJ1-5, with 11 nucleotides matching TRBD1. Germline CDR1 is MNHNY and CDR2 is SVGAGI (reference sequence). Trimming cost V 5 bases and J 6 bases; bases outside gene matches: 9. There are 16 residues in the CDR3.

The CDR3 bases are TGTGCCATCAGTCCACAGGGAAATACCGCAGATACGCAGTATTTT. Translating it yields CAISPQGNTADTQYF. The chain uses TRBV10-3 and TRBJ2-3; TRBD1 is a possible D gene (6 bases). CDR3 length: 15 amino acids. The germline V and J ends were trimmed by 5 bases and 4 bases, with 16 bases remaining between them. CDR1 is ENHRY, CDR2 SYGVKD, per germline.

The chain is built from TRBV5-4 and TRBJ1-4; maybe TRBD1 (6 bases). The CDR3 length is 14 residues. The V gene's germline CDR1 is SGHNT and CDR2 YYREEE (reference sequence). V was trimmed by 0 bases and J by 5 bases, leaving 8 bases between them. CDR3 nucleotide sequence: TGTGCCAGCAGCTTGGGGACAGCAAATGAAAAACTGTTTTTT. Amino acid sequence: CASSLGTANEKLFF.

The chain recombines TRBV7-8 with TRBJ2-5; 12 bases fit TRBD2. The germline V gene has CDR1 SGHVS and CDR2 FQNEAQ. This CDR3 is built from 18 residues. V was clipped by 4 bases and J by 1 base; unmatched bases: 10. CDR3 protein: CASSSWTSGDQPQETQYF. The CDR3 coding sequence is TGTGCCAGCAGCTCCTGGACTAGCGGGGACCAGCCCCAAGAGACCCAGTACTTC.

V gene TRBV6-1 combines with J gene TRBJ2-1, with D maybe TRBD2 (5 bases). The CDR3 covers 14 residues. Trimming cost V 7 bases and J 2 bases, with 12 bases left between them. Germline V gene lookup returns CDR1 MNHNS and CDR2 SASEGT. CDR3 sequence: CASTRGDPYNEQFF. CDR3 in DNA: TGTGCCAGCACTCGGGGTGATCCCTACAATGAGCAGTTCTTC.

The chain has TRBV25-1 and TRBJ2-4; TRBD2 matches at 9 bases. Trimming cost V 4 bases and J 0 bases; bases outside gene matches: 7. CDR3 length equals 17 residues. The germline gives CDR1 MGHDK, CDR2 SYGVNS. CDR3 bases: TGTGCCAGCAGTGCAGTGACTAGCGGAGTAGCCAAAAACATTCAGTACTTC. It specifies CASSAVTSGVAKNIQYF.

This clone was found once. This CDR3 is also generated by other DNA sequences in the sample. This chain joins TRBV5-6 and TRBJ2-5, with D unresolved. This CDR3 is built from 14 residues. Trimming cost V 4 bases and J 2 bases, with 12 bases left between them. Germline CDR1 is SGHDT and CDR2 is YYEEEE. CDR3 sequence reads: CASSLGGLQETQYF. The CDR3 DNA reads TGTGCCAGCAGCCTGGGCGGCTTACAAGAGACCCAGTACTTC. Based on the CDR3 plus reference TRBV5-6 and TRBJ2-5, the full variable domain is DAGVTQSPTHLIKTRGQQVTLRCSPKSGHDTVSWYQQALGQGPQFIFQYYEEEERQRGNFPDRFSGHQFPNYSSELNVNALLLGDSALYLCASSLGGLQETQYFGPGTRLLVL.

The CDR3 DNA sequence: TGTGCCCGTGGGAGTTGGGAGACCCAGTACTTC. Residues: CARGSWETQYF. The chain has TRBV7-6 and TRBJ2-5; D is perhaps TRBD2 (5 bases). Germline CDR1 SGHVS, CDR2 FNYEAQ. This CDR3 contains 11 residues. V lost 11 bases to trimming and J lost 5 bases, with 12 bases between them. The whole variable domain, remainder taken from reference TRBV7-6 and TRBJ2-5, is GAGVSQSPRYKVTKRGQDVALRCDPISGHVSLYWYRQALGQGPEFLTYFNYEAQQDKSGLPNDRFSAERPEGSISTLTIQRTEQRDSAMYRCARGSWETQYFGPGTRLLVL.

The rearrangement links TRBV9 to TRBJ1-4; 10 nucleotides align to TRBD1. V lost 6 bases, J lost 6 bases, and 5 bases stayed unmatched. Germline lookup yields CDR1 SGDLS and CDR2 YYNGEE. CDR3 length equals 14 residues. CDR3 region: CASTSGTGDEKLFF. The CDR3 DNA follows: TGTGCCAGCACGTCGGGGACAGGGGATGAAAAACTGTTTTTT.

The CDR3 is CASSQDHKNTGELFF. Here the CDR3 DNA reads TGCGCCAGCAGCCAAGATCACAAGAACACCGGGGAGCTGTTTTTT. The chain uses TRBV4-3 and TRBJ2-2; no reliable D call. Germline CDR1 and CDR2: LGHNA and YSLEER. Trimming removed 0 bases at V and 1 base at J, with 6 bases between. The CDR3 contains 15 residues.

A few counts support this clone. The rearrangement links TRBV4-3 to TRBJ2-6; 8 bases line up with TRBD2. The CDR3 runs 16 residues. From germline, CDR1 is LGHNA and CDR2 YSLEER. Trimming removed 0 bases from V and 2 bases from J; junction bases left unmatched: 0. The CDR3 sequence: CASSQDSGAGANVLTF. The CDR3, as DNA: TGCGCCAGCAGCCAAGATAGCGGGGCTGGGGCCAACGTCCTGACTTTC.

This chain joins TRBV30 and TRBJ2-6; the D gene is possibly TRBD1 (6 bases). Trimming removed 4 bases from V and 0 bases from J, with 10 bases in between. Per the germline V gene, CDR1 is GTSNPN and CDR2 is SVGIG (reference sequence). CDR3 length equals 15 residues. The CDR3 sequence is CAWNVDSSGANVLTF. In DNA form, the CDR3 reads TGTGCCTGGAACGTGGACAGCTCTGGGGCCAACGTCCTGACTTTC. Full variable domain (remainder filled in from reference TRBV30 and TRBJ2-6): SQTIHQWPATLVQPVGSPLSLECTVEGTSNPNLYWYRQAAGRGLQLLFYSVGIGQISSEVPQNLSASRPQDRQFILSSKKLLLSDSGFYLCAWNVDSSGANVLTFGAGSRLTVL.

The chain carries TRBV11-3 and TRBJ2-7; a possible D gene is TRBD2 (5 bases). In germline, CDR1 is SGHNT, CDR2 YENEEA. CDR3 length: 16 amino acids. V shed 0 bases and J shed 1 base, with 13 bases lying between them. CDR3 sequence reads: CASSLDHAGVSYEQYF. CDR3 coding DNA: TGTGCCAGCAGCTTAGATCACGCCGGGGTTTCCTACGAGCAGTACTTC.